A single T cell receptor (beta chain) is shown here with its context. Its antigen has not been determined. No qualities accompany the bases; no much larger clone lies one base away. CDR1 and CDR2, per the germline V gene (reference sequence), are SEHNR and FQNEAQ. Trimming takes 0 bases off V and 0 bases off J; junction bases not matched to a gene: 2. There are 18 amino acids in the CDR3, from cysteine to phenylalanine inclusive. Only CDR3 DNA is held: 54 bases, read in frame from base 1. The control cohort was approximately ten patients given myeloablative marrow transplants with methotrexate plus a calcineurin inhibitor, sampled 1 year after transplant. Mononuclear cells from peripheral blood and bone marrow were separated by Ficoll-Hypaque density centrifugation and then cryopreserved. This record comes from a study of T cells after posttransplantation cyclophosphamide listed by TCRdb under 2016. Broadly, across the study: Using TRB sequencing, the study followed how the T cell repertoire rebuilt after myeloablative bone marrow transplantation with posttransplantation cyclophosphamide given as GVHD prophylaxis. Antigen receptor sequencing was done on samples from 35 PTCy-treated patients and from roughly 17 related bone marrow donors of those patients. Blood from all 35 or so PTCy patients who had 1-year posttransplant specimens underwent TRB sequencing. In 3 patients, TRB sequencing was also performed on up to about 3 more blood samples taken 2 to 5.2 years after transplant, and in 4 patients, pretransplant blood was also TRB-sequenced. Because TRA and TRB clonality correlated tightly in some ten samples, later TCR analyses were limited to TRB. Public TRB sequences were compared against a database of over 3,000 sequences linked to responses to pathogens, tumor antigens, self-antigens and alloantigens. Paper-wide results and their limitations: Donor-recipient similarity was low at 1-2 months but rose over the first year, and later blood repertoires were often dominated by donor CD8+ memory clones. The TRB repertoires of T cells infiltrating skin or GI tract showed only limited overlap with the TRB repertoires of T cells in blood. Across 45 or so patients, TRB clonality was highly associated with recipient CMV seropositivity and CMV reactivation, and PTCy diversity was similar to diversity in CNI/methotrexate controls.

Genomic DNA was the input for TRB sequencing, which was run either with the immunoSEQ assay at survey resolution or with the hsTCRB kit. In the authors' own workflow: Initial read processing used immunoSEQ software, and repertoire analyses used the LymphoSeq R package. Clonality was computed as 1 minus normalized Shannon entropy, and a Gini coefficient was also calculated for each TRB dataset. To infer phenotypes in unsorted samples, TRB sequences from sorted subsets of the recipient or donor were mapped onto the unsorted samples of the same recipient. TCRdb re-hosts the immuneACCESS table, in-frame sequences only. Its copies lack some clones; in the studies checked, an unresolved V gene accounts for under half of them, and the cause for the rest is not known. The V and J calls and clone size come from that table; D and trimming were worked out from the DNA. In this sample the table shows around 16,000 clones, more than 70% of which occur a single time. The ten largest clones capture around 4.6% of the sample.

The material was PBMCs, obtained 350 to 400 days after allogeneic stem cell transplant with calcineurin inhibitor and methotrexate. The chain uses TRBV7-9 and TRBJ2-1, and TRBD2 aligns with 13 junction nucleotides. The receptor was isolated from a male patient younger than 35 who received an allogeneic stem cell transplant from a related donor, was CMV-positive, and had no GVHD. Following a transplant, a fraction of the T cells may be traceable to the graft donor. Here the CDR3 is given as CASSLARTSGSSYNEQFF. Here is the DNA: TGTGCCAGCAGCTTAGCGAGGACTAGCGGGAGCTCCTACAATGAGCAGTTCTTC.